Listed here are 8 T cell receptor beta chains from one sample, sequenced in a study of beta chain features in type 1 diabetes. Expressed TCRB transcripts got sequenced, as all isolated RNA was reverse transcribed. TCRdb's table, derived via immunoSEQ multiplex PCR, lists solely in-frame clones and lacks some. This table holds hundreds of thousands of clones, around an eighth found once. No cognate antigen is known for these TCRs. Whole-study results and caveats: Across all four CD4+ subsets, people with type 1 diabetes showed modestly shorter TCRB CDR3s.

Sequenced input: naive CD4+ T cells from blood. These receptors all come from a man aged 18 to 35 with type 1 diabetes.

The chain has TRBV29-1 and TRBJ1-1; perhaps TRBD1 as D (5 bases). V was pared by 3 bases and J by 7 bases, with 15 bases between. This CDR3 has 13 amino acids. Germline V CDR1 and CDR2: SQVTM, ANQGSEA. CDR3 residues: CSVEVREYVEAFF. The CDR3 coding sequence is TGCAGCGTTGAGGTCAGGGAATACGTTGAAGCTTTCTTT.

This clone was observed a handful of times. V gene TRBV11-1 combines with J gene TRBJ2-7; D not resolved. This CDR3 has 13 residues. V gave up 1 base and J gave up 6 bases, with 10 bases separating them. The germline V gene encodes CDR1 SGHAT and CDR2 FQDESV (reference sequence). CDR3 loop: CASSLGHLGEQYF. In nucleotides, the CDR3 is TGTGCCAGCAGCTTAGGCCACCTTGGCGAGCAGTACTTC.

This clone was detected a few times. The chain carries TRBV29-1 and TRBJ2-1; 7 bases match TRBD2. Germline values: CDR1 SQVTM, CDR2 ANQGSEA. The junction had 10 bases not matched to a gene; V was cut back by 3 bases and J by 8 bases. The CDR3 sequence is 14 residues long. CDR3 bases: TGCAGCGTTGAGGGAACCGGGGGGATAGATGAGCAGTTCTTC. Protein sequence: CSVEGTGGIDEQFF.

This clone came up a few times. The chain carries TRBV9 and TRBJ2-1; unclear D gene. The CDR3 sequence is 13 residues long. The germline V and J ends were trimmed by 0 bases and 3 bases, with 4 bases remaining between them. The germline CDR1 and CDR2 sequences are SGDLS and YYNGEE. The CDR3: CASSVALYNEQFF. The CDR3 DNA reads as TGTGCCAGCAGCGTAGCGCTCTACAATGAGCAGTTCTTC.

V usage is TRBV29-1 and J usage is TRBJ1-1, with a possible D match to TRBD1 (5 bases). The CDR3 consists of 12 residues. V lost 3 bases to trimming and J lost 8 bases, with 13 bases between them. The germline V gene encodes CDR1 SQVTM and CDR2 ANQGSEA. In nucleotides, the CDR3 is TGCAGCGTTGACCAGGGTTTGTCAGAAGCTTTCTTT. Amino acid sequence: CSVDQGLSEAFF.

The chain recombines TRBV30 with TRBJ2-2; TRBD2 might be the D (6 bases). CDR3 length: 13 residues. Germline CDR1 GTSNPN, CDR2 SVGIG (reference sequence). Trimming removed 5 bases from V and 4 bases from J, with 11 bases in between. CDR3 sequence (DNA): TGTGCCTGGGGGGGACTCACCACCGGGGAGCTGTTTTTT. This gives the protein CAWGGLTTGELFF.

With respect to this clone: This CDR3 is also generated by other DNA sequences in the sample. The genes are TRBV30 and TRBJ1-2, with D uncertain. The CDR3 consists of 12 residues. V was cut by 1 base and J by 2 bases, with 5 bases left in between. Germline V gives CDR1 GTSNPN, CDR2 SVGIG (reference sequence). The CDR3 DNA sequence: TGTGCCTGGAGTGCCGGGAACTATGGCTACACCTTC. This gives the protein CAWSAGNYGYTF.

This chain joins TRBV6-5 and TRBJ1-2, with D unclear. CDR1 is MNHEY, CDR2 SVGAGI, per germline. V lost 7 bases to trimming and J lost 7 bases, with 19 bases between them. CDR3 length: 14 amino acids. Written as DNA, the CDR3 is TGTGCCAGCAAATACAGTGGGTCCCACAGTGGCTACACCTTC. It is translated as CASKYSGSHSGYTF.